These 23 T cell receptor beta chains share one sample of origin, sequenced in a study of shared clonotypes between healthy human individuals. TCRdb keeps only in-frame clones here, not all; method: immunoSEQ multiplex PCR. The data show about 530,000 clones, 90% to 96% seen once. The sequenced sample was naive CD4+ T cells sorted from blood. As to subset: CD45RA+ positively selected. These receptors came from a woman in her twenties or thirties in good health.

This clone was detected only once. This sequence joins TRBV4-1 and TRBJ2-3; D may be TRBD1 or TRBD2 (5 bases each). The CDR3 is made up of 15 amino acids. Deletions cut 3 bases from V and 2 bases from J, with 12 bases between. Per germline, CDR1 MGHRA and CDR2 YSYEKL. CDR3 region: CASSQDQGVTDTQYF. DNA for the CDR3: TGCGCCAGCAGCCAGGACCAGGGAGTCACAGATACGCAGTATTTT.

The rearrangement joins TRBV19 to TRBJ1-5; 10 bases are shared with TRBD1. After removal of 3 bases from V and 0 bases from J, the junction contained 11 bases not matched to a gene. The germline V gene has CDR1 LNHDA and CDR2 SQIVND (reference sequence). The CDR3 is 19 amino acids. The CDR3 spells CASSMPRDRGRNSNQPQHF. CDR3 nucleotide sequence: TGTGCCAGTAGTATGCCCCGGGACAGGGGTCGGAATAGCAATCAGCCCCAGCATTTT.

The gene calls are TRBV6-1 and TRBJ2-7, with 8 bases fitting TRBD1. V gave up 6 bases and J gave up 5 bases; unmatched junction bases: 0. The CDR3 contains 11 residues. Germline values: CDR1 MNHNS, CDR2 SASEGT. The CDR3 reads CASRQGDEQYF. Here the CDR3 DNA reads TGTGCCAGCAGACAGGGGGACGAGCAGTACTTC.

The chain links TRBV28 to TRBJ2-1; 7 bases align to TRBD1. Germline loops: CDR1 MDHEN, CDR2 SYDVKM. The trim removed 1 base at V and 4 bases at J, leaving 4 bases unmatched. The CDR3 is 15 residues long. The CDR3 region has the DNA TGTGCCAGCAGTTTATCAGGGACAGCTTACAATGAGCAGTTCTTC. Translated, it gives CASSLSGTAYNEQFF.

J is TRBJ1-6 and V is TRBV5-1; 9 bases align to TRBD1. This CDR3 is 14 amino acids long. The germline V gene has CDR1 SGHRS and CDR2 YFSETQ. V was clipped by 0 bases and J by 8 bases; unmatched bases: 0. The CDR3 region is CASSLGTGDSPLHF. The CDR3 DNA is TGCGCCAGCAGCTTGGGGACAGGGGATTCACCCCTCCACTTT. Supplemented by reference TRBV5-1 and TRBJ1-6, the full variable domain reads KAGVTQTPRYLIKTRGQQVTLSCSPISGHRSVSWYQQTPGQGLQFLFEYFSETQRNKGNFPGRFSGRQFSNSRSEMNVSTLELGDSALYLCASSLGTGDSPLHFGNGTRLTVT.

The CDR3 bases are TGTGCCAGCAGATTGCGGGCTCAAAATGAAAAACTGTTTTTT. Amino acids: CASRLRAQNEKLFF. V and J are TRBV2 and TRBJ1-4; D is ambiguous. The CDR3 covers 14 residues. The ends were cut back, 6 bases at V and 5 bases at J, with 13 bases in the middle. CDR1 and CDR2 (germline): SNHLY, FYNNEI.

V and J are TRBV27 and TRBJ2-7; weak D call: TRBD2 (5 bases). Germline V gene data show CDR1 as MNHEY and CDR2 as SMNVEV (reference sequence). The CDR3 contains 12 residues. The V gene lost 6 bases and the J gene lost 0 bases, with 6 bases spanning the gap. CDR3 coding DNA: TGTGCCAGCAGGGGGAGCTCCTACGAGCAGTACTTC. Amino acids: CASRGSSYEQYF.

The gene calls are TRBV7-6 and TRBJ1-6; D gene ambiguous. The CDR3 length is 12 residues. Germline V gene sequence: CDR1 SGHVS, CDR2 FNYEAQ. V was cut by 5 bases and J by 7 bases, with 6 bases left in between. This CDR3 reads CASSPLNSPLHF. The CDR3 bases are TGTGCCAGCAGCCCCCTCAATTCACCCCTCCACTTT. The variable domain in full, with the rest retrieved from reference TRBV7-6 and TRBJ1-6, is GAGVSQSPRYKVTKRGQDVALRCDPISGHVSLYWYRQALGQGPEFLTYFNYEAQQDKSGLPNDRFSAERPEGSISTLTIQRTEQRDSAMYRCASSPLNSPLHFGNGTRLTVT.

The chain employs TRBV29-1 and TRBJ2-2; TRBD2 matches at 10 bases. V shed 1 base, J shed 5 bases, and the junction held 13 bases outside the gene matches. Germline loops: CDR1 SQVTM, CDR2 ANQGSEA. The CDR3 runs to 18 residues. CDR3 region: CSVEVWEQREGLTGELFF. Here the CDR3 DNA reads TGCAGCGTTGAAGTTTGGGAGCAGCGGGAGGGCCTTACCGGGGAGCTGTTTTTT.

The rearrangement joins TRBV27 to TRBJ1-2; 9 bases line up with TRBD1. In germline, CDR1 is MNHEY, CDR2 SMNVEV (reference sequence). V was pared by 3 bases and J by 4 bases, with 0 bases of the junction left unmatched. The CDR3 covers 13 residues. CDR3 protein: CASSLDRGYGYTF. CDR3 coding DNA: TGTGCCAGCAGTTTGGACAGGGGCTATGGCTACACCTTC.

This chain connects TRBV5-5 to TRBJ2-7, with 12 bases matching TRBD2. From germline, CDR1 is SGHKS and CDR2 YYEKEE (reference sequence). The CDR3 is 15 amino acids. With V trimmed by 1 base and J by 2 bases, 1 base remained unmatched. The CDR3 DNA sequence: TGTGCCAGCAGCTTGAGACTAGCGGGAGCCTACGAGCAGTACTTC. This gives the protein CASSLRLAGAYEQYF.

The V call is TRBV7-9, the J call TRBJ2-1, with 14 nucleotides matching TRBD2. The CDR3 sequence is 16 residues long. V trimming: 4 bases; J trimming: 8 bases; junction bases outside the gene matches: 7. Germline loops: CDR1 SEHNR, CDR2 FQNEAQ (reference sequence). The CDR3 protein is CASSSMPGLAGDEQFF. DNA for the CDR3: TGTGCCAGCAGCTCGATGCCGGGACTAGCGGGAGATGAGCAGTTCTTC.

V usage is TRBV5-6 and J usage is TRBJ2-1; 10 bases are a match to TRBD2. The CDR3 is 17 residues long. J gave up 0 bases and V 0 bases, and 3 bases lay outside the gene matches. Germline lookup yields CDR1 SGHDT and CDR2 YYEEEE. This CDR3 is CASSLGLAGGSYNEQFF. In nucleotides, the CDR3 is TGTGCCAGCAGCTTGGGTTTAGCGGGGGGCTCCTACAATGAGCAGTTCTTC.

The genes are TRBV10-3 and TRBJ1-1; TRBD1 might be the D (6 bases). Germline V gives CDR1 ENHRY, CDR2 SYGVKD. V lost 7 bases to trimming and J lost 4 bases, with 10 bases between them. This CDR3 has 12 amino acids. This CDR3 reads CAINRVSTEAFF. In nucleotides, the CDR3 is TGTGCCATCAACAGGGTAAGCACTGAAGCTTTCTTT.

As regards this clone: A read error may produce the germline difference seen at one junction end. V is TRBV9 and J is TRBJ1-4; 8 positions match TRBD1. The germline V gene has CDR1 SGDLS and CDR2 YYNGEE. This CDR3 comprises 11 residues. The DNA of the CDR3 is TGTGCCAGCAGCGTCGGGACAGGTTTTCCTTTT. It encodes CASSVGTGFPF.

The genes are TRBV9 and TRBJ2-5; no definite D call. V dropped 4 bases and J dropped 1 base, with 11 bases sitting between them. The CDR3 contains 14 residues. Germline V gene sequence: CDR1 SGDLS, CDR2 YYNGEE. CDR3 DNA sequence: TGTGCCAGCAGCCGTAGTACGGGCCAAGAGACCCAGTACTTC. This gives the protein CASSRSTGQETQYF.

The V call is TRBV27, the J call TRBJ2-1; a weak D match, TRBD2 (6 bases). V was pared by 3 bases and J by 6 bases, with 15 bases between. The germline CDR1 and CDR2 sequences are MNHEY and SMNVEV (reference sequence). The CDR3 runs to 15 residues. The CDR3 here is CASSFEGLGGNEQFF. In DNA form, the CDR3 reads TGTGCCAGCAGTTTTGAGGGGTTGGGGGGCAATGAGCAGTTCTTC.

Points on this clone: Mismatch with germline at one junction end may stem from a read error. The chain couples TRBV7-8 to TRBJ2-4; 9 nucleotides line up with TRBD2. Germline CDR1 SGHVS, CDR2 FQNEAQ. This CDR3 has 16 residues. This chain's CDR3 is CASSLEAGGIKNMQYF. DNA of the CDR3: TGTGCCAGCAGCTTAGAGGCGGGAGGGATTAAAAACATGCAGTACTTC.

The chain has TRBV20-1 and TRBJ2-5; D is uncertain. The CDR3 totals 10 residues. In germline, CDR1 is DFQATT, CDR2 SNEGSKA (reference sequence). Trimming removed 5 bases from V and 9 bases from J, with 10 bases in between. CDR3 nucleotides: TGCAGTGCTCGACGTTCCTCCCAGTACTTC. This sequence encodes CSARRSSQYF.

This clone was seen only once. The chain joins TRBV6-1 to TRBJ2-1; tentatively, D is TRBD1 (7 bases). The germline CDR1 and CDR2 sequences are MNHNS and SASEGT. V lost 0 bases to trimming and J lost 10 bases, with 16 bases between them. This CDR3 is 15 amino acids long. CDR3 sequence: CASSEALQGGGEQFF. The CDR3 region has the DNA TGTGCCAGCAGTGAAGCGCTTCAGGGGGGCGGGGAGCAGTTCTTC.

The chain links TRBV12-1 to TRBJ2-5; the DNA was not used to check the table's D call, TRBD2. TRBV12-1 represents a pseudogene. This CDR3 has 17 residues. CDR3 nucleotide sequence: TGTGCCAGCAGCCTCCCTGGACTAGCGGGGAACCAAGAGACCCAGTACTTC. Translation gives CASSLPGLAGNQETQYF.

V gene TRBV28 combines with J gene TRBJ1-2; a weak D match, TRBD1 (6 bases). Between the trimmed V and J ends, which lost 10 bases and 8 bases, there was a span of 17 bases. The CDR3 totals 12 residues. Germline CDR1 MDHEN, CDR2 SYDVKM. CDR3 in DNA: TGTGCCAACAAGGACAGCGCAGGGGGCTACACCTTC. Protein product: CANKDSAGGYTF.

Points on this clone: Other DNA sequences within the sample encode an identical CDR3. This chain connects TRBV10-1 to TRBJ2-6; D is ambiguous. Trimming shortened V by 3 bases and J by 1 base, and 1 base separated the two germline ends. This CDR3 comprises 13 residues. Germline V CDR1 and CDR2: WNHNN, SYGVQD (reference sequence). The chain's CDR3 is CASSESGANVLTF. For the CDR3, the DNA is TGCGCCAGCAGTGAATCTGGGGCCAACGTCCTGACTTTC.